The text below deals with one TCR beta chain. One end of the junction fails to match germline, which may point to a read error. These data come from a study of blood T cell repertoires in COVID-19. The wider study: Both acute and convalescent COVID-19 samples were obtained from the United States, Italy and Spain.

As processed by the authors: Amplification with reference gene primers provided the estimates of nucleated cell counts. The data were produced by immunoSEQ multiplex PCR, yet TCRdb's version contains in-frame clones alone and is incomplete. Clone size and the V and J calls come from that table; the DNA yielded D and trimming. The sample yields 300,000 to 350,000 clones, more than 70% seen once. The CDR3 contains 15 residues. Germline loops: CDR1 MGHRA, CDR2 YSYEKL. The sample was peripheral blood. The genes are TRBV4-1 and TRBJ1-5; D call uncertain. This TCR was sampled from a woman aged 55-75 years with COVID-19, enrolled during active disease. The CDR3 DNA reads as TGCGCCAGCAGCCAAGGCAGGACTAGCGATCAGCCCCAGCATTTT. It translates to CASSQGRTSDQPQHF.